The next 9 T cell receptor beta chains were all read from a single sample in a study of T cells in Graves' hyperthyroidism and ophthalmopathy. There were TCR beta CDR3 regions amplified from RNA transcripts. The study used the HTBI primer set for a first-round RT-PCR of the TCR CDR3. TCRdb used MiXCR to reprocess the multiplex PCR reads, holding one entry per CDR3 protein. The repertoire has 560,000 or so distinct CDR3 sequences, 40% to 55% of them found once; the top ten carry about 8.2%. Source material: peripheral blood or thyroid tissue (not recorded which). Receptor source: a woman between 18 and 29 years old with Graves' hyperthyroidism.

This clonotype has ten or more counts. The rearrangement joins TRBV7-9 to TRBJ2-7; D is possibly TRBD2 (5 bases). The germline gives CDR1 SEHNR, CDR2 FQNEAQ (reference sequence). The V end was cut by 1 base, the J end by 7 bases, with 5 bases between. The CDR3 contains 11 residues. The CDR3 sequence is CASSLGREQYF. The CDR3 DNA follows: TGTGCCAGCAGCTTAGGGAGGGAGCAGTACTTC.

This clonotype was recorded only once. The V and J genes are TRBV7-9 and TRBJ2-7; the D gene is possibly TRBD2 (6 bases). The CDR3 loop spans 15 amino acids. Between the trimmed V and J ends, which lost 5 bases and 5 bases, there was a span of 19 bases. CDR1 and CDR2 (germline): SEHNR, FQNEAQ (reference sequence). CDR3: CASSQEGQGGHEQYF. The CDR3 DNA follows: TGTGCCAGCAGCCAAGAGGGGCAGGGAGGCCACGAGCAGTACTTC. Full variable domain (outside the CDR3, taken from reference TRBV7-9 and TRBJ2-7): DTGVSQNPRHKITKRGQNVTFRCDPISEHNRLYWYRQTLGQGPEFLTYFQNEAQLEKSRLLSDRFSAERPKGSFSTLEIQRTEQGDSAMYLCASSQEGQGGHEQYFGPGTRLTVT.

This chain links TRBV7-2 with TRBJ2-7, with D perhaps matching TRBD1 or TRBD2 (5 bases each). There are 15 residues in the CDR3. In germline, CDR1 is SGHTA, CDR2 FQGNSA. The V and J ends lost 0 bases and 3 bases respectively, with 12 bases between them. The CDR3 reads CASSLARAGIYEQYF. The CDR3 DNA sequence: TGTGCCAGCAGCTTAGCGAGGGCAGGGATCTACGAGCAGTACTTC.

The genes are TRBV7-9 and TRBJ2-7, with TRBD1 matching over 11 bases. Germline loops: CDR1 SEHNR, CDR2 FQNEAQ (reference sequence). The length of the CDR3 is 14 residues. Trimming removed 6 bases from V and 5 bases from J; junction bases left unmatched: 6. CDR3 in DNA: TGTGCCAGCAGAGACGGGACAGGGGGGGACGAGCAGTACTTC. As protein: CASRDGTGGDEQYF.

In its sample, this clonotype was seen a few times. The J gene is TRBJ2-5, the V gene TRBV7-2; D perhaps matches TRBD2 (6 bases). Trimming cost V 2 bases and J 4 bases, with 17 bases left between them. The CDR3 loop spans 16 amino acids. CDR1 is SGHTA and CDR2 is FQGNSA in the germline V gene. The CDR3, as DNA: TGTGCCAGCAGCTTAATAATAGCCGGGGGTGGAGAGACCCAGTACTTC. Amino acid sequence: CASSLIIAGGGETQYF.

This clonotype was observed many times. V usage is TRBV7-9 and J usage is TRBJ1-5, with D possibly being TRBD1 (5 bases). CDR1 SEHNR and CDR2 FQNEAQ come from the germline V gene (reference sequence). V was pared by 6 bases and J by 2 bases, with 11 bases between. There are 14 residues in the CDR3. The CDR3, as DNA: TGTGCCAGCAGGGTGGGCAGGGGCAATCAGCCCCAGCATTTT. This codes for CASRVGRGNQPQHF.

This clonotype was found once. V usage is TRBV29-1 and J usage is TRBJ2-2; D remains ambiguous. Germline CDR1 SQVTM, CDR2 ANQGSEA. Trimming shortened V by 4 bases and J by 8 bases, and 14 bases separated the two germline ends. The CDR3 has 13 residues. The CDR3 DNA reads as TGCAGCGTTGGCGGACGGAACAAGGGGGAGCTGTTTTTT. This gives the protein CSVGGRNKGELFF.

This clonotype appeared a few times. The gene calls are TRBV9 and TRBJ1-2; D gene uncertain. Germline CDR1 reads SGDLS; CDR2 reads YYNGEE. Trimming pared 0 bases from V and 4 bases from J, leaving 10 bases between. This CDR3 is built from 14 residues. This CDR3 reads CASSVARGSYGYTF. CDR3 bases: TGTGCCAGCAGCGTAGCCCGGGGATCCTATGGCTACACCTTC.

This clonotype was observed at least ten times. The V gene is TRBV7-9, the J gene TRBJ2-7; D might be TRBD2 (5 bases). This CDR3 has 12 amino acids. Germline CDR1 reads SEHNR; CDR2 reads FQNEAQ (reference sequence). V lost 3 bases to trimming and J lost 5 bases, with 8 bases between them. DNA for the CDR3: TGTGCCAGCAGCTTCGAGGGCGACGAGCAGTACTTC. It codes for CASSFEGDEQYF.